A single sample is the source of the 3 T cell receptor beta chains below, sequenced in a study of blood T cell repertoires in COVID-19. Assay: immunoSEQ multiplex PCR; the TCRdb copy retains only in-frame clones and omits some. This table has 150,000 to 250,000 clones, 79% appearing once. Sequenced input: peripheral blood. These TCRs come from a woman aged 40 to 55 with COVID-19, enrolled during active disease.

The V and J genes are TRBV28 and TRBJ1-4; TRBD1 aligns across 7 bases. V shed 6 bases, J shed 4 bases, and the junction held 5 bases outside the gene matches. The CDR3 runs to 14 residues. Per the germline V gene, CDR1 is MDHEN and CDR2 is SYDVKM. The DNA of the CDR3 is TGTGCCAGCAGCAAGGACAGGTTTAATGAAAAACTGTTTTTT. Translated, it gives CASSKDRFNEKLFF.

The CDR3 DNA reads as TGTGCCAGCAGCCAAGCAAGAGCAGGACTAGCGGGAGGGGGGTTGGAGACCCAGTACTTC. Translation: CASSQARAGLAGGGLETQYF. This sequence joins TRBV4-2 and TRBJ2-5; 15 positions match TRBD2. Germline V gene sequence: CDR1 LGHNA, CDR2 YNFKEQ. Unmatched junction bases numbered 14, after V lost 1 base and J lost 5 bases. The CDR3 is 20 residues long.

The CDR3 DNA follows: TGTGCCTGGACCCCAACTCCGGGACTAGCGGGGTTTCGCTATACGCAGTATTTT. Protein: CAWTPTPGLAGFRYTQYF. This rearrangement joins TRBV30 to TRBJ2-3, with TRBD2 matching over 13 bases. V lost 4 bases, J lost 7 bases, and 17 bases stayed unmatched. The CDR3 has 18 residues. In germline, CDR1 is GTSNPN, CDR2 SVGIG (reference sequence).